This record concerns one T cell receptor (beta chain) sequence. Germline V gene sequence: CDR1 KGHSH, CDR2 LQKENI. This CDR3 comprises 15 residues. The V gene lost 3 bases and the J gene lost 7 bases, with 18 bases spanning the gap. This entry comes from a study of shared clonotypes between healthy human individuals. Across the study: Each donor had three CD4 naive, three CD4 memory, two CD8 naive and one CD8 memory plate.

Genomic DNA (from each subset) was split evenly across several immunoSEQ plates. Produced via immunoSEQ multiplex PCR; TCRdb's table is partial and in-frame only. This sample has 950,000 to 1,100,000 clones, with 65% to 80% found just once. The clonotype comes from a man younger than 35 in good health. The chain is built from TRBV18 and TRBJ1-1; D remains unclear. Sequenced: memory CD4+ T cells sorted from blood. Indicated subset: CD45RA-negative fraction. The CDR3 spells CASSPDRVNVGEAFF. The CDR3 DNA is TGTGCCAGCTCACCCGATAGGGTCAACGTGGGTGAAGCTTTCTTT.